A single sample is the source of the 4 T cell receptor beta chains below, sequenced in a study of control samples from healthy donors and cancer patients. Only in-frame clones appear in the TCRdb table, and some are missing; sequencing was by immunoSEQ multiplex PCR. There are some 140,000 clones in the sample; just under 95% occur only once, and approximately 10% lies in the top ten. The sample taken for sequencing was blood. All receptors derive from a man younger than 45 in good health.

The chain combines TRBV7-2 with TRBJ2-3; D uncertain. CDR3 length: 11 residues. From germline, CDR1 is SGHTA and CDR2 FQGNSA. V lost 4 bases, J lost 7 bases, and 6 bases lay in between. The CDR3 protein is CASSSGHTQYF. The CDR3, as DNA: TGTGCCAGCAGCTCGGGCCATACGCAGTATTTT.

This rearrangement joins TRBV6-1 to TRBJ2-1, with D unclear. The length of the CDR3 is 15 residues. From germline, CDR1 is MNHNS and CDR2 SASEGT. V was trimmed by 2 bases and J by 6 bases, leaving 14 bases between them. This CDR3 reads CASSETPAMTNEQFF. Written as DNA, the CDR3 is TGTGCCAGCAGTGAAACCCCCGCCATGACCAATGAGCAGTTCTTC.

This clone has a single count. The chain employs TRBV18 and TRBJ2-3, with 11 bases lining up with TRBD1. This CDR3 region has 17 residues. Germline CDR1 and CDR2: KGHSH and LQKENI. The V gene end was trimmed by 1 base and the J gene end by 3 bases; junction bases not matched to a gene: 6. CDR3 loop: CASSPLPGTGGTDTQYF. CDR3 in DNA: TGTGCCAGCTCACCACTCCCGGGGACAGGGGGGACAGATACGCAGTATTTT. The full variable domain, with the rest looked up from reference TRBV18 and TRBJ2-3, is NAGVMQNPRHLVRRRGQEARLRCSPMKGHSHVYWYRQLPEEGLKFMVYLQKENIIDESGMPKERFSAEFPKEGPSILRIQQVVRGDSAAYFCASSPLPGTGGTDTQYFGPGTRLTVL.

CDR3 in DNA: TGTGCCAGCAGCTTAGATCAGGGGGGAGCGCCTGAAGCTTTCTTT. This codes for CASSLDQGGAPEAFF. The chain couples TRBV11-2 to TRBJ1-1; 7 bases map to TRBD1. With V trimmed by 0 bases and J by 6 bases, 7 bases remained unmatched. The CDR3 totals 15 residues. The germline CDR1 and CDR2 sequences are SGHAT and FQNNGV. The full variable domain, completed using reference TRBV11-2 and TRBJ1-1, is EAGVAQSPRYKIIEKRQSVAFWCNPISGHATLYWYQQILGQGPKLLIQFQNNGVVDDSQLPKDRFSAERLKGVDSTLKIQPAKLEDSAVYLCASSLDQGGAPEAFFGQGTRLTVV.